The 22 T cell receptor beta chains given below trace back to one sample, sequenced in a study of CD8+CD57+ T cells in acquired aplastic anemia. The patients chosen for sequencing had shown expansion of CD8+CD57+ cells (detected by flow cytometry). Profiling of TCR beta VDJ combinations and CDR3 sequences used genomic DNA as template. One entry per CDR3 protein results from TCRdb running MiXCR on the reads. The repertoire has 150,000 to 180,000 distinct CDR3 sequences, less than 60% of them found once; the top ten carry approximately 12%. Sequenced input: sorted CD4+, CD8+, or CD8+CD57+ T cells (not recorded which) from PBMCs. The receptors were sampled from a human donor with aplastic anemia.

The chain links TRBV20-1 to TRBJ1-2, with D uncertain. This CDR3 region has 13 residues. Germline CDR1 DFQATT, CDR2 SNEGSKA (reference sequence). Trimming cost V 6 bases and J 8 bases, with 19 bases left between them. CDR3 in DNA: TGCAGTGCCCAAGAAACCGGGATGGGAGGCTACACCTTC. The encoded protein is CSAQETGMGGYTF.

This clonotype came up a few times. V usage is TRBV7-6 and J usage is TRBJ2-7; no firm D call. CDR3 size: 13 residues. V was pared by 4 bases and J by 0 bases, with 7 bases between. Looked up from germline, CDR1 is SGHVS and CDR2 is FNYEAQ. CDR3 DNA: TGTGCCAGCAGCTCTCGTAGCTCCTACGAGCAGTACTTC. Translation gives CASSSRSSYEQYF.

The chain combines TRBV24-1 with TRBJ1-5; possibly TRBD1 for D (5 bases). V gave up 3 bases and J gave up 0 bases, with 14 bases separating them. Germline V gives CDR1 KGHDR, CDR2 SFDVKD. CDR3 size: 17 residues. CDR3 in amino acids: CATSDTSTEYSNQPQHF. The CDR3 DNA reads TGTGCCACCAGTGATACTTCGACAGAGTATAGCAATCAGCCCCAGCATTTT.

The chain carries TRBV29-1 and TRBJ2-3, with a weak D call TRBD2 (6 bases). Trimming took off 6 bases at V and 0 bases at J, with 16 bases between the two ends. From germline, CDR1 is SQVTM and CDR2 ANQGSEA. The CDR3 covers 15 residues. DNA of the CDR3: TGCAGCGTAAGGTCCGGAGGGTCCAGCACAGATACGCAGTATTTT. It translates to CSVRSGGSSTDTQYF.

With respect to this clonotype: This sequence may be a read error, since a much larger clone differs from it by one base. The rearrangement uses TRBV7-8 and TRBJ2-7; D remains ambiguous. Germline CDR1 and CDR2: SGHVS and FQNEAQ. V dropped 5 bases and J dropped 0 bases, with 5 bases sitting between them. There are 12 residues in the CDR3. The CDR3 loop is CASSPRSYEQYF. The CDR3 DNA is TGTGCCAGCAGCCCCCGCTCCTACGAGCAGTACTTC.

The chain combines TRBV7-2 with TRBJ1-1; D remains ambiguous. V dropped 2 bases and J dropped 1 base, with 11 bases sitting between them. The germline gives CDR1 SGHTA, CDR2 FQGNSA. This CDR3 has 15 amino acids. The chain's CDR3 is CASSLRAVQNTEAFF. DNA of the CDR3: TGTGCCAGCAGCTTAAGAGCGGTCCAGAACACTGAAGCTTTCTTT. The full variable domain, with the rest looked up from reference TRBV7-2 and TRBJ1-1, is GAGVSQSPSNKVTEKGKDVELRCDPISGHTALYWYRQSLGQGLEFLIYFQGNSAPDKSGLPSDRFSAERTGGSVSTLTIQRTQQEDSAVYLCASSLRAVQNTEAFFGQGTRLTVV.

This clonotype showed up many times. This chain connects TRBV5-4 to TRBJ2-3, with D perhaps matching TRBD2 (7 bases). CDR3 length: 16 amino acids. Germline CDR1 reads SGHNT; CDR2 reads YYREEE (reference sequence). The V end lost 4 bases, the J end lost 3 bases, and 18 bases lay between the germline ends. The CDR3 bases are TGTGCCAGCAGCGACGTGGGACGGGGGGCGACAGATACGCAGTATTTT. It translates to CASSDVGRGATDTQYF.

This clonotype has at least ten counts. This chain links TRBV7-2 with TRBJ2-1; possibly TRBD1 or TRBD2 for D (5 bases each). The germline gives CDR1 SGHTA, CDR2 FQGNSA. The CDR3 runs to 13 residues. Trimming cost V 5 bases and J 6 bases, with 11 bases left between them. The CDR3 here is CASSPGGGNEQFF. The CDR3 DNA reads as TGTGCCAGCAGCCCGGGTGGGGGCAATGAGCAGTTCTTC.

V and J are TRBV2 and TRBJ2-1; no clear D gene. Germline V gene sequence: CDR1 SNHLY, CDR2 FYNNEI. V lost 10 bases to trimming and J lost 8 bases, with 18 bases between them. The CDR3 spans 13 residues. The CDR3 DNA reads as TGTGCCACGACTCGACCTAATTGGGATGAGCAGTTCTTC. This encodes CATTRPNWDEQFF. Full variable domain (rest looked up from reference TRBV2 and TRBJ2-1): EPEVTQTPSHQVTQMGQEVILRCVPISNHLYFYWYRQILGQKVEFLVSFYNNEISEKSEIFDDQFSVERPDGSNFTLKIRSTKLEDSAMYFCATTRPNWDEQFFGPGTRLTVL.

The sample holds one count of this clonotype. The chain links TRBV15 to TRBJ2-3; 13 bases align to TRBD2. There are 19 residues in the CDR3. Trimming cost V 3 bases and J 1 base; bases outside gene matches: 10. Per germline, CDR1 LNHNV and CDR2 YYDKDF (reference sequence). The CDR3 DNA is TGTGCCACCAGCAGTTACGCAACTAGCGGGGGGGCAGGCACAGATACGCAGTATTTT. As protein: CATSSYATSGGAGTDTQYF.

The chain recombines TRBV10-3 with TRBJ1-2; 7 bases agree with TRBD1. The ends lost 7 bases at V and 8 bases at J; junction bases unmatched: 7. This CDR3 has 12 residues. Germline V gene data show CDR1 as ENHRY and CDR2 as SYGVKD. The CDR3 is CAITLTGEGYTF. CDR3 sequence (DNA): TGTGCCATCACCCTAACAGGGGAAGGCTACACCTTC.

This clonotype was seen repeatedly, ten times or more. The chain uses TRBV6-2 or TRBV6-3 and TRBJ2-3; TRBD2 aligns across 9 bases. The CDR3 is made up of 14 amino acids. The junction had 2 bases not matched to a gene; V was cut back by 5 bases and J by 2 bases. Germline lookup yields CDR1 MNHEY and CDR2 SVGEGT. For the CDR3, the DNA is TGTGCCAGCAGTGAGCGGGGGGTCACAGATACGCAGTATTTT. Its protein product is CASSERGVTDTQYF.

The chain uses TRBV7-2 and TRBJ2-5; 7 bases fit TRBD2. The junction had 3 bases not matched to a gene; V was cut back by 5 bases and J by 0 bases. The CDR3 extends over 14 amino acids. CDR1 SGHTA and CDR2 FQGNSA come from the germline V gene. The CDR3 reads CASSLTSDQETQYF. CDR3 in DNA: TGTGCCAGCAGCCTAACTAGCGACCAAGAGACCCAGTACTTC.

The J gene is TRBJ1-6, the V gene TRBV7-9, with 7 bases identical to TRBD1. The V gene's germline CDR1 is SEHNR and CDR2 FQNEAQ (reference sequence). This CDR3 spans 14 amino acids. V shed 5 bases and J 10 bases; nucleotides not matched to a gene: 8. The CDR3 region has the DNA TGTGCCAGCAGCATACGACAGGGCGCGTCACCCCTCCACTTT. Residues: CASSIRQGASPLHF.

The chain couples TRBV9 to TRBJ2-7; 12 bases agree with TRBD1. V trimming: 8 bases; J trimming: 10 bases; junction bases outside the gene matches: 7. Germline CDR1 SGDLS, CDR2 YYNGEE. CDR3 length: 12 amino acids. CDR3 residues: CASKGTGGKQYF. The CDR3 DNA reads TGTGCCAGTAAGGGGACAGGGGGCAAACAGTACTTC.

This rearrangement joins TRBV15 to TRBJ2-3, with D perhaps matching TRBD1 (5 bases). Looked up from germline, CDR1 is LNHNV and CDR2 is YYDKDF (reference sequence). The CDR3 consists of 15 residues. V was cut by 0 bases and J by 1 base, with 8 bases left in between. The CDR3 bases are TGTGCCACCAGCAGAGAGATCAGGGGCACAGATACGCAGTATTTT. It yields the protein CATSREIRGTDTQYF. Supplemented by reference TRBV15 and TRBJ2-3, the full variable domain reads DAMVIQNPRYQVTQFGKPVTLSCSQTLNHNVMYWYQQKSSQAPKLLFHYYDKDFNNEADTPDNFQSRRPNTSFCFLDIRSPGLGDTAMYLCATSREIRGTDTQYFGPGTRLTVL.

This clonotype showed up many times. V and J are TRBV6-2 or TRBV6-3 and TRBJ2-5; 8 positions agree with TRBD2. The trim removed 2 bases at V and 1 base at J, leaving 3 bases unmatched. This CDR3 spans 15 amino acids. Germline loops: CDR1 MNHEY, CDR2 SVGEGT. The CDR3 DNA is TGTGCCAGCAGTTACGAAGGGACTAGCCAAGAGACCCAGTACTTC. Protein: CASSYEGTSQETQYF.

The gene calls are TRBV5-1 and TRBJ2-7; 7 positions match TRBD2. V lost 2 bases, J lost 2 bases, and 4 bases stayed unmatched. The CDR3 has 14 residues. The germline V gene encodes CDR1 SGHRS and CDR2 YFSETQ. CDR3 in DNA: TGCGCCAGCAGCTTTGCTAGCGGACCCTACGAGCAGTACTTC. As protein: CASSFASGPYEQYF.

On this clonotype itself: A much more abundant neighbour one base away suggests this may be a read error. This chain joins TRBV13 and TRBJ2-1; a possible D gene is TRBD2 (6 bases). V gave up 5 bases and J gave up 6 bases, with 17 bases separating them. Looked up from germline, CDR1 is PRHDT and CDR2 is FYEKMQ (reference sequence). The CDR3 sequence is 15 residues long. In DNA form, the CDR3 reads TGTGCCAGCAGCCCTAGCGTGGTCCGGGGCAATGAGCAGTTCTTC. Protein sequence: CASSPSVVRGNEQFF.

The J gene is TRBJ2-1, the V gene TRBV2, with 9 bases identical to TRBD1. V was pared by 10 bases and J by 8 bases, with 9 bases of the junction left unmatched. There are 13 residues in the CDR3. Germline CDR1 and CDR2: SNHLY and FYNNEI. DNA of the CDR3: TGTGCCATCCCAGACAGGGGGAGAGATGAGCAGTTCTTC. The encoded protein is CAIPDRGRDEQFF.

The V and J genes are TRBV12-3 or TRBV12-4 and TRBJ2-3, with 10 bases fitting TRBD2. The V and J ends lost 6 bases and 2 bases, in that order; junction bases with no gene match: 8. The CDR3 totals 16 residues. CDR3 region: CASSRAGGPNTDTQYF. The CDR3 bases are TGTGCCAGCAGCAGAGCGGGGGGGCCAAACACAGATACGCAGTATTTT.

Note on this clonotype: The germline gene is not matched at one end of the junction; a read error may be the cause. The chain employs TRBV7-9 and TRBJ1-2; unclear D gene. Looked up from germline, CDR1 is SEHNR and CDR2 is FQNEAQ (reference sequence). This CDR3 has 11 amino acids. The CDR3 DNA reads TGTGCCGGCAGTATCGATTATGGCTACGACTTC. Translated: CAGSIDYGYDF.